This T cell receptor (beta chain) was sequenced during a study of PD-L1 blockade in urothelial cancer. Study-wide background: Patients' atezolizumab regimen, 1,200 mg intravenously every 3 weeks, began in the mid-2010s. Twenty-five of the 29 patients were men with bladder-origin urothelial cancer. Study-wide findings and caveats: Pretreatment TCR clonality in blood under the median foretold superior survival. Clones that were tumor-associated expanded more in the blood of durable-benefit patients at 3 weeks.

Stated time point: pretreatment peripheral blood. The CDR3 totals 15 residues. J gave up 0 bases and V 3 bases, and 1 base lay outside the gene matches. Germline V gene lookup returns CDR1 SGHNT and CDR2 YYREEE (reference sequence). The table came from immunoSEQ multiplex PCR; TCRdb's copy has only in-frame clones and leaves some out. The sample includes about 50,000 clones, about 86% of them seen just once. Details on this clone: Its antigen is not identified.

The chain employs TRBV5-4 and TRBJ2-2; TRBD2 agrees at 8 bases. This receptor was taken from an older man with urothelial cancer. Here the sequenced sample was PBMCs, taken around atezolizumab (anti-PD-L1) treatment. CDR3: CASSWGLANTGELFF. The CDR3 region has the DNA TGTGCCAGCAGCTGGGGACTAGCGAACACCGGGGAGCTGTTTTTT.